What follows is one T cell receptor (beta chain) and its context. The same CDR3 arises from other DNA sequences in this sample as well. The source of the sample is a study of shared clonotypes between healthy human individuals. Using immunoSEQ multiplex PCR, the repertoire was profiled, and TCRdb retains in-frame clones only, with some absent. Counted here are about 1,900,000 clones, about 95% occurring once; the ten biggest clones make up 1% to 1.5%. The naive CD8 fraction comprised CD45RO-negative cells positively selected for CCR7 and excluded terminally differentiated effector memory CD45RA+ cells. This CDR3 comprises 13 residues. Trimming took 3 bases from V and 4 from J, leaving 7 bases between them. Germline CDR1 ENHRY, CDR2 SYGVKD.

The TCR sequence derives from a man aged 18 to 30 in good health. This chain connects TRBV10-3 to TRBJ1-5, with a weak D call TRBD1 (5 bases). The sequenced sample was naive CD8+ T cells sorted from blood. CDR3 sequence (DNA): TGTGCCATCAGTGAAAAGGGGAATCAGCCCCAGCATTTT. Translation gives CAISEKGNQPQHF.